The 20 T cell receptor beta chains reported below all come from one sample, sequenced in a study of T cells after yellow fever vaccination. TCRdb reprocessed the 5' RACE reads with MiXCR, giving one entry per CDR3 protein. The repertoire holds 500,000 to 650,000 distinct CDR3 sequences, with around 16% as singletons. Sequenced material: PBMCs, taken roughly 5 days after the first yellow fever vaccination. Receptor source: a man aged 18 to 35 who received the YFV17D yellow fever vaccine.

In this sample, this clonotype is medium-sized (0.01 to 0.1%). The CDR3 protein is CASRPQGKETQYF. CDR3 nucleotide sequence: TGTGCCAGCAGGCCACAGGGAAAAGAGACCCAGTACTTC. The chain couples TRBV28 to TRBJ2-5; the D gene is possibly TRBD1 (6 bases). CDR1 is MDHEN, CDR2 SYDVKM, per germline. This CDR3 spans 13 amino acids. Trimming removed 6 bases at V and 3 bases at J, with 11 bases between.

This clonotype was found a few times. The chain couples TRBV7-9 to TRBJ1-3; possibly TRBD1 for D (5 bases). CDR3 length: 15 residues. Germline values: CDR1 SEHNR, CDR2 FQNEAQ (reference sequence). V was shortened by 1 base and J by 9 bases, with 16 bases between the two germline ends. DNA of the CDR3: TGTGCCAGCAGCTTAGGAGGACCAGGGTCTGGCACCATATATTTT. It codes for CASSLGGPGSGTIYF.

This clonotype was counted only a few times. The chain uses TRBV3-1 and TRBJ1-3; no firm D call. The CDR3 is made up of 15 amino acids. Germline CDR1 and CDR2: LGHDT and YNNKEL (reference sequence). V lost 0 bases, J lost 1 base, and 7 bases lay in between. The CDR3: CASSQESGSGNTIYF. CDR3 sequence (DNA): TGTGCCAGCAGCCAAGAGTCCGGATCTGGAAACACCATATATTTT.

This clonotype was seen a few times. CDR3 loop: CASSQGAENTEAFF. CDR3 coding DNA: TGTGCCAGCAGCCAAGGGGCCGAGAACACTGAAGCTTTCTTT. V is TRBV16 and J is TRBJ1-1, with D maybe TRBD1 (5 bases). V was trimmed by 2 bases and J by 1 base, leaving 8 bases between them. Germline V gives CDR1 KGHSY, CDR2 FQNENV. The CDR3 spans 14 residues.

This clonotype was seen a handful of times. The chain links TRBV29-1 to TRBJ2-7; 10 bases are shared with TRBD2. The CDR3 runs to 14 residues. Trimming removed 3 bases from V and 7 bases from J; junction bases left unmatched: 9. The germline gives CDR1 SQVTM, CDR2 ANQGSEA. The CDR3 bases are TGCAGCGTTGAGACACGGACTAGCGGAAATGAGCAGTACTTC. It specifies CSVETRTSGNEQYF.

Only a few counts were recorded for this clonotype. CDR3 amino acids: CASNPGTAPNQPQHF. The CDR3 DNA reads TGTGCCAGCAACCCAGGGACAGCGCCCAATCAGCCCCAGCATTTT. The J gene is TRBJ1-5, the V gene TRBV7-9; 7 nucleotides agree with TRBD1. CDR3 length equals 15 residues. J was trimmed by 3 bases and V by 7 bases; bases with no gene match: 9. Germline values: CDR1 SEHNR, CDR2 FQNEAQ (reference sequence).

The chain combines TRBV5-1 with TRBJ2-2; 10 bases agree with TRBD1. The V segment lost 1 base and the J segment 4 bases; nucleotides outside the gene matches: 7. CDR3 length equals 17 residues. Looked up from germline, CDR1 is SGHRS and CDR2 is YFSETQ. Written as DNA, the CDR3 is TGCGCCAGCAGCTTGATGGGGACAGGGGTCGGCACCGGGGAGCTGTTTTTT. As protein: CASSLMGTGVGTGELFF.

This clonotype appeared a single time. The CDR3 region has the DNA TGCAGTGCTAGGATGCAGGGGGCCGGCGGGCCCCAGCATTTT. This codes for CSARMQGAGGPQHF. This chain joins TRBV20-1 and TRBJ1-5; 8 positions match TRBD1. The CDR3 covers 14 residues. CDR1 DFQATT and CDR2 SNEGSKA come from the germline V gene (reference sequence). The V gene end was trimmed by 3 bases and the J gene end by 9 bases; junction bases not matched to a gene: 10.

The chain carries TRBV20-1 and TRBJ2-2; D is perhaps TRBD1 (6 bases). Germline CDR1 reads DFQATT; CDR2 reads SNEGSKA (reference sequence). The CDR3 covers 14 residues. Trimming cost V 5 bases and J 1 base, with 11 bases left between them. The chain's CDR3 is CSAPDRVNTGELFF. CDR3 nucleotide sequence: TGCAGTGCTCCGGACAGAGTGAACACCGGGGAGCTGTTTTTT.

A few counts support this clonotype. The genes are TRBV5-1 and TRBJ1-4; D unclear. This CDR3 is built from 14 residues. Trimming stripped 0 bases from V and 4 bases from J, with 7 bases between. Germline V gene data show CDR1 as SGHRS and CDR2 as YFSETQ. CDR3 nucleotide sequence: TGCGCCAGCAGCTTGGGCGGGTATAATGAAAAACTGTTTTTT. Its translation: CASSLGGYNEKLFF.

This clonotype was counted only a few times. This chain connects TRBV27 to TRBJ1-2; D is undetermined. Germline CDR1 reads MNHEY; CDR2 reads SMNVEV (reference sequence). The CDR3 is made up of 16 amino acids. Trimming cost V 6 bases and J 0 bases, with 17 bases left between them. CDR3 nucleotide sequence: TGTGCCAGCAGCCACAGTGTTAACAGTACTAACTATGGCTACACCTTC. It yields the protein CASSHSVNSTNYGYTF.

The V call is TRBV5-1, the J call TRBJ2-2; 10 positions agree with TRBD1. Germline V gives CDR1 SGHRS, CDR2 YFSETQ. J was trimmed by 3 bases and V by 2 bases; bases with no gene match: 4. There are 16 residues in the CDR3. As DNA, the CDR3 is TGCGCCAGCAGCTTCGGGACAGGGGACTACACCGGGGAGCTGTTTTTT. This encodes CASSFGTGDYTGELFF.

The chain couples TRBV7-9 to TRBJ2-1, with D unclear. Trimming took 6 bases from V and 10 from J, leaving 13 bases between them. Germline V gene data show CDR1 as SEHNR and CDR2 as FQNEAQ (reference sequence). This CDR3 is 12 amino acids long. The CDR3 region has the DNA TGTGCCAGCAGGACTCTGGCCCCGGAGCAGTTCTTC. It translates to CASRTLAPEQFF.

This clonotype was seen a handful of times. The gene calls are TRBV4-2 and TRBJ1-1; D is unclear. The V gene lost 3 bases and the J gene lost 1 base, with 15 bases spanning the gap. CDR3 size: 16 residues. Germline loops: CDR1 LGHNA, CDR2 YNFKEQ. The CDR3 is CASSQEYIGGNTEAFF. The CDR3 bases are TGTGCCAGCAGCCAGGAATATATCGGAGGGAACACTGAAGCTTTCTTT.

Only a few counts were recorded for this clonotype. V and J are TRBV3-1 and TRBJ2-5; the match to TRBD2 covers 7 bases. V lost 1 base to trimming and J lost 4 bases; unmatched junction nucleotides: 9. The germline V gene has CDR1 LGHDT and CDR2 YNNKEL (reference sequence). The CDR3 covers 16 residues. As DNA, the CDR3 is TGTGCCAGCAGCCAAGTCCGAGCGGGGAGTGGAGAGACCCAGTACTTC. Amino acid sequence: CASSQVRAGSGETQYF.

The rearrangement uses TRBV6-2 or TRBV6-3 and TRBJ2-7; D might be TRBD1 (6 bases). From germline, CDR1 is MNHEY and CDR2 SVGEGT. The ends were cut back, 6 bases at V and 2 bases at J, with 8 bases in the middle. CDR3 length equals 12 residues. In DNA form, the CDR3 reads TGTGCCAGCAGAGGGGGTCCCTACGAGCAGTACGTC. Translating gives CASRGGPYEQYV.

In this sample, this clonotype turned up many times. The chain links TRBV12-3 or TRBV12-4 to TRBJ2-1; 12 bases are shared with TRBD1. The CDR3 is 16 residues long. Trimming took 8 bases from V and 0 from J; bases not matched to a gene: 5. The CDR3 reads CASAGQGASSYNEQFF. The CDR3 region has the DNA TGTGCCAGCGCGGGACAGGGGGCGAGCTCCTACAATGAGCAGTTCTTC.

The table lists this clonotype with a few counts. The DNA for the CDR3 is TGTGCCAGCAGTTTGGGGGGTTTTGTTCAGCCCCAGCATTTT. Translated: CASSLGGFVQPQHF. The J gene is TRBJ1-5, the V gene TRBV28, with D maybe TRBD1 (5 bases). Trimming stripped 3 bases from V and 6 bases from J, with 12 bases between. Germline CDR1 reads MDHEN; CDR2 reads SYDVKM. The CDR3 extends over 14 amino acids.

This chain links TRBV11-1 with TRBJ2-2, with D maybe TRBD1 (6 bases). The CDR3 is 17 residues long. Trimming shortened V by 5 bases and J by 5 bases, and 21 bases separated the two germline ends. Germline CDR1 and CDR2: SGHAT and FQDESV (reference sequence). The CDR3, as DNA: TGTGCCAGCAGCAGAGAGGGACACCGGCTGGATACCGGGGAGCTGTTTTTT. The encoded protein is CASSREGHRLDTGELFF.

This chain connects TRBV27 to TRBJ2-7; D call uncertain. Germline-derived CDR1 and CDR2 are MNHEY and SMNVEV (reference sequence). V gave up 5 bases and J gave up 4 bases, with 15 bases separating them. This CDR3 spans 14 amino acids. CDR3 residues: CASSAGVGLYEQYF. In nucleotides, the CDR3 is TGTGCCAGCAGTGCCGGAGTGGGGTTATACGAGCAGTACTTC.